These 21 T cell receptor beta chains came from one sample sequenced in a study of PD-1 blockade in classical Hodgkin lymphoma. TCRdb's copy holds only in-frame clones and misses some; the assay was immunoSEQ multiplex PCR. The profile covers roughly 140,000 clones, with just under 80% appearing a single time and 9.2% taken by the ten largest. The patients all showed relapse after autologous stem cell transplantation, while their brentuximab vedotin exposure varied. The sequenced sample was peripheral blood mononuclear cells (PBMCs), obtained before the second cycle of nivolumab. These receptors were obtained from a human donor with classical Hodgkin lymphoma.

This clone was recorded only once. This rearrangement joins TRBV7-3 to TRBJ1-1, with D uncertain. With 1 base removed from V and 3 bases from J, the gap between germline ends came to 6 bases. The CDR3 covers 13 residues. Per germline, CDR1 SGHTA and CDR2 FQGTGA. CDR3 nucleotides: TGTGCCAGCAGCTTAAATTCAGACACTGAAGCTTTCTTT. Translating gives CASSLNSDTEAFF.

V and J are TRBV6-1 and TRBJ2-3; a possible D gene is TRBD1 (6 bases). Germline loops: CDR1 MNHNS, CDR2 SASEGT. Trimming stripped 4 bases from V and 8 bases from J, with 22 bases between. This CDR3 is built from 16 residues. In DNA, the CDR3 is TGTGCCAGCAGTGCCGCCCCGATGGGGGCTGGGGGTACGCAGTATTTT. The encoded protein is CASSAAPMGAGGTQYF.

The gene calls are TRBV18 and TRBJ1-4; 7 nucleotides line up with TRBD1. Germline CDR1 KGHSH, CDR2 LQKENI. Trimming took 3 bases from V and 7 from J; bases not matched to a gene: 11. CDR3 length equals 16 residues. CDR3 sequence: CASSPNWAGGGEKLFF. The CDR3 coding sequence is TGTGCCAGCTCACCGAATTGGGCAGGGGGAGGTGAAAAACTGTTTTTT.

The V and J genes are TRBV7-3 and TRBJ1-2; 9 bases are shared with TRBD1. The ends lost 5 bases at V and 2 bases at J; junction bases unmatched: 6. The CDR3 length is 15 residues. Germline V gene lookup returns CDR1 SGHTA and CDR2 FQGTGA. The DNA of the CDR3 is TGTGCCAGCAGCCCATCCGGGACAGGGAACTATGGCTACACCTTC. Its translation: CASSPSGTGNYGYTF.

This clone was recorded a few times. The chain has TRBV5-6 and TRBJ2-7, with D possibly TRBD1 on 6 matching bases. Germline V gene sequence: CDR1 SGHDT, CDR2 YYEEEE. V lost 2 bases to trimming and J lost 2 bases, with 8 bases between them. This CDR3 comprises 13 residues. CDR3 sequence (DNA): TGTGCCAGCAGCTTAGGGACAACCTACGAGCAGTACTTC. It translates to CASSLGTTYEQYF.

V is TRBV5-1 and J is TRBJ2-5; D ambiguous. This CDR3 spans 14 amino acids. Germline CDR1 reads SGHRS; CDR2 reads YFSETQ. Between the trimmed V and J ends, which lost 3 bases and 7 bases, there was a span of 16 bases. Written as DNA, the CDR3 is TGCGCCAGCAGCTCCCGACTCGATTTGAGGACCCAGTACTTC. Translation gives CASSSRLDLRTQYF.

The chain couples TRBV30 to TRBJ2-1, with D perhaps TRBD2 (5 bases). CDR3 length equals 12 residues. Germline CDR1 reads GTSNPN; CDR2 reads SVGIG (reference sequence). Trimming took 3 bases from V and 8 from J, leaving 11 bases between them. The CDR3, as DNA: TGTGCCTGGAGCTGGAGGCGGGATGAGCAGTTCTTC. It encodes CAWSWRRDEQFF.

V is TRBV7-2 and J is TRBJ2-7; D remains ambiguous. The V end lost 8 bases, the J end lost 1 base, and 3 bases lay between the germline ends. CDR3 length equals 10 residues. Per the germline V gene, CDR1 is SGHTA and CDR2 is FQGNSA. CDR3 sequence (DNA): TGTGCCAGCGGATCCTACGAGCAGTACTTC. This gives the protein CASGSYEQYF. The variable domain in full, with the rest retrieved from reference TRBV7-2 and TRBJ2-7, is GAGVSQSPSNKVTEKGKDVELRCDPISGHTALYWYRQSLGQGLEFLIYFQGNSAPDKSGLPSDRFSAERTGGSVSTLTIQRTQQEDSAVYLCASGSYEQYFGPGTRLTVT.

The chain carries TRBV5-4 and TRBJ1-5; D call uncertain. V lost 0 bases and J lost 0, with 16 bases in between. The CDR3 sequence is 18 residues long. Germline V CDR1 and CDR2: SGHNT, YYREEE (reference sequence). CDR3 region: CASSLAKNGRASNQPQHF. CDR3 sequence (DNA): TGTGCCAGCAGCTTGGCTAAGAATGGGAGGGCTAGCAATCAGCCCCAGCATTTT.

The V and J genes are TRBV9 and TRBJ2-2, with no clear D. The CDR3 spans 13 residues. Trimming removed 2 bases from V and 4 bases from J, with 6 bases in between. The germline V gene has CDR1 SGDLS and CDR2 YYNGEE. The DNA of the CDR3 is TGTGCCAGCAGCGTTCAGGTCACCGGGGAGCTGTTTTTT. Amino acids: CASSVQVTGELFF.

The chain joins TRBV19 to TRBJ2-2; 8 positions agree with TRBD1. This CDR3 contains 16 residues. The V segment lost 8 bases and the J segment 2 bases; nucleotides outside the gene matches: 10. Germline CDR1 and CDR2: LNHDA and SQIVND (reference sequence). The CDR3, as DNA: TGTGCCAGTTCCTCTTGGACAGGGAGAAACACCGGGGAGCTGTTTTTT. This encodes CASSSWTGRNTGELFF.

The genes are TRBV27 and TRBJ2-7; D call uncertain. The germline CDR1 and CDR2 sequences are MNHEY and SMNVEV (reference sequence). The CDR3 loop spans 15 amino acids. The ends were cut back, 4 bases at V and 0 bases at J, with 13 bases in the middle. This CDR3 reads CASSYSKGFSYEQYF. CDR3 nucleotides: TGTGCCAGCAGTTACTCGAAGGGCTTCTCCTACGAGCAGTACTTC.

The V and J genes are TRBV5-1 and TRBJ2-5, with a possible D match to TRBD1 (5 bases). This CDR3 contains 14 residues. The germline gives CDR1 SGHRS, CDR2 YFSETQ. The V gene lost 3 bases and the J gene lost 6 bases, with 15 bases spanning the gap. The DNA of the CDR3 is TGCGCCAGCAGCTCCTCAGGGCTTCGGCAGACCCAGTACTTC. Translation gives CASSSSGLRQTQYF.

This clone was found once. V and J are TRBV7-9 and TRBJ2-5; D might be TRBD1 or TRBD2, each matching 5 bases. This CDR3 has 12 residues. Germline-derived CDR1 and CDR2 are SEHNR and FQNEAQ (reference sequence). The germline V and J ends were trimmed by 5 bases and 9 bases, with 13 bases remaining between them. In DNA, the CDR3 is TGTGCCAGCAGCCCATCCCGGGACCCCCAGTACTTC. This translates into CASSPSRDPQYF.

The chain combines TRBV28 with TRBJ2-7; unclear D gene. From germline, CDR1 is MDHEN and CDR2 SYDVKM. The CDR3 sequence is 12 residues long. Trimming took 3 bases from V and 3 from J, leaving 6 bases between them. This CDR3 is CASSLVVYEQYF. The CDR3 coding sequence is TGTGCCAGCAGTTTGGTGGTCTACGAGCAGTACTTC.

The chain employs TRBV19 and TRBJ2-7; weak D call: TRBD2 (5 bases). Trimming stripped 3 bases from V and 3 bases from J, with 9 bases between. The CDR3 loop spans 13 amino acids. Germline CDR1 is LNHDA and CDR2 is SQIVND (reference sequence). The DNA of the CDR3 is TGTGCCAGTAGTATGGACTCGATCTACGAGCAGTACTTC. The encoded protein is CASSMDSIYEQYF.

The V and J genes are TRBV6-5 and TRBJ2-5; D is unclear. CDR3 length: 13 amino acids. Between the trimmed V and J ends, which lost 7 bases and 3 bases, there was a span of 12 bases. Per the germline V gene, CDR1 is MNHEY and CDR2 is SVGAGI. CDR3 nucleotides: TGTGCCAGCAATAAGATCCTGGAAGAGACCCAGTACTTC. As protein: CASNKILEETQYF.

This chain uses TRBV9 with TRBJ1-3; D remains ambiguous. V gave up 4 bases and J gave up 1 base, with 15 bases separating them. The CDR3 covers 16 residues. In germline, CDR1 is SGDLS, CDR2 YYNGEE. The CDR3 bases are TGTGCCAGCAGCAGGAACAGCTTAACTTCTGGAAACACCATATATTTT. This sequence encodes CASSRNSLTSGNTIYF.

The chain recombines TRBV30 with TRBJ1-2; D call uncertain. V lost 1 base and J lost 0, with 6 bases in between. CDR3 length: 13 amino acids. Looked up from germline, CDR1 is GTSNPN and CDR2 is SVGIG (reference sequence). The CDR3 nucleotides are TGTGCCTGGAGTGAAGGGTCTAACTATGGCTACACCTTC. This encodes CAWSEGSNYGYTF.

The genes are TRBV6-5 and TRBJ2-1, with TRBD1 matching 7 bases. This CDR3 comprises 15 residues. J lost 4 bases, V lost 5 bases, and 8 bases had no gene match. The germline V gene has CDR1 MNHEY and CDR2 SVGAGI. The DNA of the CDR3 is TGTGCCAGCAGTAAGTCCGGGACAGCTTACAATGAGCAGTTCTTC. As protein: CASSKSGTAYNEQFF.

Details on this clone: Additional DNA sequences in this sample encode the identical CDR3. The chain employs TRBV30 and TRBJ2-3; no clear D gene. The CDR3 is 12 amino acids. Trimming removed 0 bases at V and 11 bases at J, with 12 bases between. CDR1 is GTSNPN and CDR2 is SVGIG in the germline V gene (reference sequence). The CDR3: CAWSVYPVKQYF. The CDR3 DNA reads TGTGCCTGGAGTGTATATCCGGTGAAGCAGTATTTT.